This T cell receptor (beta chain) came from a study of blood T cell repertoires in COVID-19 (TCRdb year 2020). Study-wide context: Samples covering the acute and convalescent phases of COVID-19 were provided by collaborators in the United States, Italy and Spain. The dataset comprised deeply sampled blood TCRbeta repertoires from subjects exposed to, actively infected with, or recovered from COVID-19. The prospective study material was composed of cDNA or gDNA derived from T cells, B-cell-depleted T cells, or PBMCs. Samples came from the ongoing ImmuneRACE study (first 160 participants) plus 1,254 subjects from 6 global collaborators. The sample metadata nearly always contained a de-identified subject ID, COVID-19 status, age in years and sex. Where HLA class I and class II types were available, the types were taken from metadata supplied by the sample provider, not from assay-based typing. The repertoires were made available in a free public database intended to serve as a resource for research on the immune response to SARS-CoV-2. Findings and caveats that apply to the study as a whole: How much clinical and demographic metadata was included differed by source and by participant, and the metadata was provided uncurated.

Including cysteine and phenylalanine, the CDR3 has 11 amino acids. Of all the DNA, just the CDR3 is kept, 33 bases in frame from base 1. The germline ends are 4 bases apart after V is trimmed by 3 bases and J by 5 bases. Based on the germline V gene, the CDR1 and CDR2 sequences are SNHLY and FYNNEI. The immunoSEQ Assay, a bias-controlled multiplex PCR, was used to amplify TCRbeta CDR3 regions from genomic DNA. The authors processed their data as follows. The number of nucleated cells in each sample was estimated from the amplification of reference gene primers within the assay. To quantify the absolute abundance of each unique TCRbeta CDR3 rearrangement, sequence reads were collapsed and filtered. For each sample, productive Simpson clonality was calculated by taking the square root of Simpson's diversity index across productive rearrangements. The immuneACCESS repertoire file appears here via TCRdb, limited to in-frame rearrangements. These files lack a portion of the clones; in checked studies, under half of the deficit traces to unresolved V genes, and the cause of the others is not known. D and trimming were read from the DNA, whereas the V and J calls and clone size are those reported in that table. This sample lists 140,000 or so clones; roughly 82% were detected once. The top ten constitute around 4.8% of the sample.

A word on this clone: Its target antigen remains unknown. Per-nucleotide qualities are absent, and no much larger clonotype sits a single base away.

Each collaborating institution followed its own protocols to collect whole blood in K2EDTA tubes. For TCRbeta analysis, collaborators shipped samples as frozen whole blood, isolated PBMCs, or DNA extracted from either of those sample types. This TCR derives from a human donor in a cohort sampled during active COVID-19. The material sequenced was peripheral blood. This sequence uses TRBV2 and TRBJ2-5; a confident D gene designation cannot be given. CDR3 sequence: CASSDSETQYF. The DNA sequence is as follows: TGTGCCAGCAGTGATTCGGAGACCCAGTACTTC.